Listed below are T cell receptor beta chains from one sample, sequenced in a study of Ad26.COV2.S vaccination and SARS-CoV-2 variants. Produced via immunoSEQ multiplex PCR; TCRdb's table is partial and in-frame only. The table shows some 290,000 clones, with about 85% occurring only once. The sample consisted of peripheral blood, taken in a trial of Ad26.COV2.S vaccine versus placebo. These receptors were taken from a person between 18 and 60 years old who received the Ad26.COV2.S COVID-19 vaccine or a placebo. The CDR3 runs from the conserved cysteine through the conserved F or W. A row's size may be missing; if present it is once, few, many or a size class.

v_call: TRBV18; clone_size: .; j_call: TRBJ2-6; cdr3_aa: CASSGQGLAGANVLTF
v_call: TRBV3-1/TRBV3-2; clone_size: .; j_call: TRBJ2-7; cdr3_aa: CASSRSLGVEQYF
v_call: TRBV6-5; clone_size: .; j_call: TRBJ1-2; cdr3_aa: CATSQTGVPPYGYTF
v_call: TRBV2; clone_size: .; j_call: TRBJ2-1; cdr3_aa: CASSRWAGDNNEQFF
v_call: TRBV5-5; clone_size: few; j_call: TRBJ2-6; cdr3_aa: CASSPRTSGGLSGANVLTF
v_call: TRBV12-3/TRBV12-4; clone_size: once; j_call: TRBJ2-7; cdr3_aa: CASSFGRGYEQYF
v_call: TRBV7-9; clone_size: .; j_call: TRBJ2-3; cdr3_aa: CASSRGTGTDTQYF
v_call: TRBV7-9; clone_size: .; j_call: TRBJ1-3; cdr3_aa: CASSFSVSGNTIYF
v_call: TRBV11-1; clone_size: .; j_call: TRBJ2-5; cdr3_aa: CASSRTSGGLEWTQYF
v_call: TRBV28; clone_size: .; j_call: TRBJ1-6; cdr3_aa: CASRDSDSPLHF
v_call: TRBV7-2; clone_size: .; j_call: TRBJ1-2; cdr3_aa: CASSLEGRVKLKEGYTF
v_call: TRBV2; clone_size: .; j_call: TRBJ1-3; cdr3_aa: CASRDSSGNTIYF
v_call: TRBV5-1; clone_size: .; j_call: TRBJ2-3; cdr3_aa: CASSLARLADTQYF
v_call: TRBV6-4; clone_size: .; j_call: TRBJ2-5; cdr3_aa: CASSDSPGETQYF
v_call: TRBV10-1; clone_size: .; j_call: TRBJ1-1; cdr3_aa: CASSESPGTGNTEAFF
v_call: TRBV19; clone_size: .; j_call: TRBJ2-7; cdr3_aa: CASIIRTRPGYEQYF
v_call: TRBV28; clone_size: .; j_call: TRBJ1-1; cdr3_aa: CASRTGGTGEAFF
v_call: TRBV7-2; clone_size: .; j_call: TRBJ2-1; cdr3_aa: CASSFDVDEQFF
v_call: TRBV12-3/TRBV12-4; clone_size: .; j_call: TRBJ1-4; cdr3_aa: CASKGTENEKLFF
v_call: TRBV5-6; clone_size: .; j_call: TRBJ1-6; cdr3_aa: CASNLGGNSPLHF
v_call: TRBV7-2; clone_size: few; j_call: TRBJ1-5; cdr3_aa: CASSLRRGQPQHF
v_call: TRBV24-1; clone_size: .; j_call: TRBJ1-3; cdr3_aa: CATADSAGNTIYF
v_call: TRBV19; clone_size: .; j_call: TRBJ1-2; cdr3_aa: CASSIGKGDGYTF
v_call: TRBV6-5; clone_size: .; j_call: TRBJ1-4; cdr3_aa: CASRLEGWEKLFF
v_call: TRBV2; clone_size: once; j_call: TRBJ2-4; cdr3_aa: CASSPLTGPAKNIQYF
v_call: TRBV19; clone_size: .; j_call: TRBJ1-2; cdr3_aa: CASRDSPNYGYTF
v_call: TRBV27; clone_size: .; j_call: TRBJ1-1; cdr3_aa: CASSLITPRGAEAFF
v_call: TRBV15; clone_size: few; j_call: TRBJ2-5; cdr3_aa: CATSRAGANQETQYF
v_call: TRBV28; clone_size: .; j_call: TRBJ1-6; cdr3_aa: CASSLGQGSPPNSPLHF
v_call: TRBV7-2; clone_size: .; j_call: TRBJ1-3; cdr3_aa: CASSINSGNTIYF
v_call: TRBV15; clone_size: .; j_call: TRBJ2-3; cdr3_aa: CATSRGSGGAGDTQYF
v_call: TRBV28; clone_size: few; j_call: TRBJ1-2; cdr3_aa: CASGRQTYGYTF
v_call: TRBV11-3; clone_size: .; j_call: TRBJ2-1; cdr3_aa: CASSLVNSHNEQFF
v_call: TRBV29-1; clone_size: .; j_call: TRBJ1-2; cdr3_aa: CSALGTANYGYTF
v_call: TRBV4-1; clone_size: once; j_call: TRBJ2-1; cdr3_aa: CASSLILAGVEQFF
v_call: TRBV11-3; clone_size: .; j_call: TRBJ2-3; cdr3_aa: CASTVGTGGTDTQYF
v_call: TRBV7-9; clone_size: once; j_call: TRBJ1-1; cdr3_aa: CASSLDGDRARRGAFF
v_call: TRBV7-2; clone_size: .; j_call: TRBJ2-5; cdr3_aa: CASSPRAALRETQYF
v_call: TRBV4-2; clone_size: once; j_call: TRBJ1-2; cdr3_aa: CASSQGGGDRGYTF
v_call: TRBV27; clone_size: .; j_call: TRBJ2-7; cdr3_aa: CASSTRRDANYEQYF
v_call: TRBV6-5; clone_size: .; j_call: TRBJ1-3; cdr3_aa: CASSSRTGNTIYF
v_call: TRBV28; clone_size: .; j_call: TRBJ2-6; cdr3_aa: CASRLNSGANVLTF
v_call: TRBV14; clone_size: .; j_call: TRBJ2-3; cdr3_aa: CASSLNPWGADTQYF
v_call: TRBV6-5; clone_size: .; j_call: TRBJ2-1; cdr3_aa: CASSSGAGLGNEQFF
v_call: TRBV27; clone_size: once; j_call: TRBJ2-7; cdr3_aa: CASSFLDSLHEQYF
v_call: TRBV6-5; clone_size: .; j_call: TRBJ2-1; cdr3_aa: CASSWAEYNEQFF
v_call: TRBV11-2; clone_size: .; j_call: TRBJ2-5; cdr3_aa: CASSLGPGAGQETQYF
v_call: TRBV10-3; clone_size: few; j_call: TRBJ2-7; cdr3_aa: CATRSLAGEEEQYF
v_call: TRBV20-1; clone_size: .; j_call: TRBJ2-7; cdr3_aa: CSASSGFREQYF
v_call: TRBV9; clone_size: .; j_call: TRBJ2-4; cdr3_aa: CASSVSPEFGIQYF
v_call: TRBV11-2; clone_size: .; j_call: TRBJ1-6; cdr3_aa: CASSSRQGAASSPLHF
v_call: TRBV11-3; clone_size: .; j_call: TRBJ2-6; cdr3_aa: CASSQKRDSGANVLTF
v_call: TRBV6-1; clone_size: .; j_call: TRBJ1-5; cdr3_aa: CASSAQQGANSNQPQHF